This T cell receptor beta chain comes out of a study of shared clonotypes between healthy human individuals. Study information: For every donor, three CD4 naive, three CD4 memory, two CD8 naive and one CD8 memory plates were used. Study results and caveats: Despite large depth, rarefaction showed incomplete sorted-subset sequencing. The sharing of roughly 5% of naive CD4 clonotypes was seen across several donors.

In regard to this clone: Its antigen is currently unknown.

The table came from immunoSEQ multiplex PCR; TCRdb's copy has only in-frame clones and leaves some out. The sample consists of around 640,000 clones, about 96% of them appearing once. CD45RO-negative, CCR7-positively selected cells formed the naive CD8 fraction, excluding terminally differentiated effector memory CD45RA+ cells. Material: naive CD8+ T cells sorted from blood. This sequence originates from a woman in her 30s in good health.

The CDR3 bases are TGTGCCAGCAGCCAATTAGTGGGACAGTCGAATCAGCCCCAGCATTTT. The encoded protein is CASSQLVGQSNQPQHF. V is TRBV16 and J is TRBJ1-5; TRBD1 agrees at 7 bases. Per germline, CDR1 KGHSY and CDR2 FQNENV. The CDR3 extends over 16 amino acids. The V and J ends lost 1 base and 4 bases, in that order; junction bases with no gene match: 7.